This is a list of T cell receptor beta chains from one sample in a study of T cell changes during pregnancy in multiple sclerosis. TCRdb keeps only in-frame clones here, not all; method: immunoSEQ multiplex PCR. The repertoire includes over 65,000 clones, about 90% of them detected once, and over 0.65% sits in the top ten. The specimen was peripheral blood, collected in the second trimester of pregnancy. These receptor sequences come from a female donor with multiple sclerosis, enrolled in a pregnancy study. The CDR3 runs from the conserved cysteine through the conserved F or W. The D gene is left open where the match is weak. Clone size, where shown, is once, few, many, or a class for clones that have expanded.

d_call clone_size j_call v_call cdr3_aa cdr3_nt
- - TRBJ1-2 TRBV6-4 CASSDFYTSRRDDGYTF TGTGCCAGCAGTGACTTCTACACATCGAGACGGGATGATGGCTACACCTTC
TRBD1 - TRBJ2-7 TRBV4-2 CASSQVGARTGAYEQYF TGTGCCAGCAGCCAAGTAGGTGCCAGGACAGGGGCCTACGAGCAGTACTTC
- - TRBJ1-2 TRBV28 CASRLKEAPYGYTF TGTGCCAGCAGATTAAAAGAAGCCCCCTATGGCTACACCTTC
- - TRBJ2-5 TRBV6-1 CASGLPQETQYF TGTGCCAGCGGGCTTCCCCAAGAGACCCAGTACTTC
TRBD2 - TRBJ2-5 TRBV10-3 CAITPGLAGGQETQYF TGTGCCATCACCCCAGGACTAGCGGGGGGACAAGAGACCCAGTACTTC
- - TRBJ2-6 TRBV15 CATSSARSGGRSGANVLTF TGTGCCACCAGCAGCGCACGTTCGGGGGGCCGCTCTGGGGCCAACGTCCTGACTTTC
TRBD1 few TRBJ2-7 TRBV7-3 CASSLGQGIDEQYF TGTGCCAGCAGCTTGGGACAGGGAATCGACGAGCAGTACTTC
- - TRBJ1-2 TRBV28 CASSLGGVTGYYGYTF TGTGCCAGCAGTTTAGGGGGGGTTACAGGGTATTATGGCTACACCTTC
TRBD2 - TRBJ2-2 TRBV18 CASSPVGLANTGELFF TGTGCCAGCTCACCGGTTGGACTAGCGAACACCGGGGAGCTGTTTTTT
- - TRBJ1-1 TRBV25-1 CASRQGSTEAFF TGTGCCAGCAGGCAAGGGAGCACTGAAGCTTTCTTT
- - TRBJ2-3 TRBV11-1 CASSLWVGSTDTQYF TGTGCCAGCAGCTTATGGGTCGGGAGCACAGATACGCAGTATTTT
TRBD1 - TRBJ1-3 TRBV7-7 CASSPGTVSGNTIYF TGTGCCAGCAGCCCCGGGACAGTCTCTGGAAACACCATATATTTT
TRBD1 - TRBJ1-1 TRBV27 CASSLPDRDEAFF TGTGCCAGCAGTTTGCCCGACAGGGATGAAGCTTTCTTT
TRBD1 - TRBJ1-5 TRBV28 CASSSSSGDSQPQHF TGTGCCAGCAGTTCCTCTTCAGGGGACAGTCAGCCCCAGCATTTT
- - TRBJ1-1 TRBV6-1 CASKYFGGQEAFF TGTGCCAGCAAGTACTTCGGTGGACAGGAAGCTTTCTTT
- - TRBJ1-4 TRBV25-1 CASSETGSISTNEKLFF TGTGCCAGCAGTGAAACAGGATCAATTTCAACTAATGAAAAACTGTTTTTT
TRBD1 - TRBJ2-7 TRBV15 CATSRSRGLGEQYF TGTGCCACCAGCAGAAGCAGGGGGCTAGGGGAGCAGTACTTC
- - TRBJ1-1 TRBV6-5 CASSPTWGGNTEAFF TGTGCCAGCAGTCCTACCTGGGGGGGGAACACTGAAGCTTTCTTT
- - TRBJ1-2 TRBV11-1 CASSFTGYGYTF TGTGCCAGCAGCTTTACAGGGTATGGCTACACCTTC
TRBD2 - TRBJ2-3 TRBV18 CASSPGGGTDTQYF TGTGCCAGCTCCCCCGGGGGGGGCACAGATACGCAGTATTTT
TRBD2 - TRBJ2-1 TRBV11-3 CASSRSGGNAYNEQFF TGTGCCAGCAGCCGAAGCGGGGGTAACGCCTACAATGAGCAGTTCTTC
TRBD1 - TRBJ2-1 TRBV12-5 CASARTGGKDEQFF TGTGCTAGTGCCCGGACAGGGGGTAAGGATGAGCAGTTCTTC
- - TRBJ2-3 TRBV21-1 CASSKRQPIADTQYF TGTGCCAGCAGCAAGCGACAGCCAATAGCAGATACGCAGTATTTT
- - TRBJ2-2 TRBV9 CASSVSSGYGGELFF TGTGCCAGCAGCGTATCTTCGGGGTATGGCGGGGAGCTGTTTTTT
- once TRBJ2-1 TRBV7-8 CASRPTGSSYNEQFF TGTGCCAGCAGACCTACAGGGAGCTCCTACAATGAGCAGTTCTTC
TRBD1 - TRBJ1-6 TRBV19 CASSAFGSRGLSPLHF TGTGCCAGTAGTGCCTTTGGTTCCAGGGGGCTCTCACCCCTCCACTTT
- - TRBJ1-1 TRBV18 CASSIDSLLEAFF TGTGCCAGCTCAATTGACAGCCTTTTGGAAGCTTTCTTT
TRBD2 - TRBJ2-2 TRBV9 CASSVTSGGANTGELFF TGTGCCAGCAGCGTAACTAGCGGGGGGGCGAACACCGGGGAGCTGTTTTTT
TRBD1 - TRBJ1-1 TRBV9 CASSPTAGTGGVNTEAFF TGTGCCAGCAGCCCGACGGCCGGGACAGGGGGTGTTAACACTGAAGCTTTCTTT
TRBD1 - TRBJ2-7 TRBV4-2 CASSQPDRDGSSEQYF TGTGCCAGCAGCCAACCTGACAGGGATGGGTCCTCCGAGCAGTACTTC
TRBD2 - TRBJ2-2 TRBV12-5 CASGSGGGNGRELFF TGTGCTAGTGGTAGTGGCGGGGGGAACGGTAGGGAGCTGTTTTTT
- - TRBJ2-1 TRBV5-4 CASSLGGGGRSTEQFF TGTGCCAGCAGCTTGGGGGGCGGGGGCCGGTCGACTGAGCAGTTCTTC
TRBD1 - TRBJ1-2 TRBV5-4 CASSPGGGGTGYSYGYTF TGTGCCAGCAGCCCTGGAGGTGGGGGGACAGGGTATAGCTATGGCTACACCTTC
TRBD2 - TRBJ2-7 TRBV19 CASSSGGGREQYF TGTGCCAGTAGTTCGGGAGGTGGCCGCGAGCAGTACTTC
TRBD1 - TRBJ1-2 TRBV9 CASSLSRDRGVGYTF TGTGCCAGCAGCCTATCCCGGGACAGGGGGGTTGGCTACACCTTC
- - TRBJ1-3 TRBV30 CACPSVRAGFMNTIYF TGTGCCTGTCCATCCGTCCGGGCGGGGTTCATGAACACCATATATTTT
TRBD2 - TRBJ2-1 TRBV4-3 CASSRSARGGADEQFF TGCGCCAGCAGCCGCAGCGCTCGCGGGGGGGCGGATGAGCAGTTCTTC
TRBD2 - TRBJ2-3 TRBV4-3 CASSQRGGTSDTQYF TGCGCCAGCAGCCAAAGGGGAGGGACGTCAGATACGCAGTATTTT
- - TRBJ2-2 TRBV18 CASSPQRNANTGELFF TGTGCCAGCTCACCACAGCGAAACGCGAACACCGGGGAGCTGTTTTTT
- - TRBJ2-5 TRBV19 CASSPPGKTQYF TGTGCCAGTAGTCCCCCGGGGAAGACCCAGTACTTC
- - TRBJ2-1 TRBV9 CASSVATYNEQFF TGTGCCAGCAGCGTAGCCACCTACAATGAGCAGTTCTTC
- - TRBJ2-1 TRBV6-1 CASSEEAGGNNEQFF TGTGCCAGCAGTGAAGAAGCAGGTGGCAACAATGAGCAGTTCTTC
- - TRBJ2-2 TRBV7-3 CASSAHGTGELFF TGTGCCAGCAGCGCCCACGGCACCGGGGAGCTGTTTTTT
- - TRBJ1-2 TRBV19 CASSDRVGGYTF TGTGCCAGTAGTGACAGAGTGGGTGGCTACACCTTC
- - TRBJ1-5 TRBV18 CASSPRGVIDQPQHF TGTGCCAGCTCACCACGGGGGGTTATCGATCAGCCCCAGCATTTT
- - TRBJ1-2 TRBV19 CASSIGGRGTGYGYTF TGTGCCAGTAGTATTGGGGGCCGGGGTACGGGCTATGGCTACACCTTC
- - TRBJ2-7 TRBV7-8 CASSFESYEQYF TGTGCCAGCAGCTTCGAGTCCTACGAGCAGTACTTC
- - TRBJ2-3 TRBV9 CASSKLRITDTQYF TGTGCCAGCAGCAAGCTACGAATCACAGATACGCAGTATTTT
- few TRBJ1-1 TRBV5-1 CASRIQGNTEAFF TGCGCCAGCAGGATCCAGGGCAACACTGAAGCTTTCTTT
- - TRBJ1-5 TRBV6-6 CASSRDNNQPQHF TGTGCCAGCAGTCGAGACAACAATCAGCCCCAGCATTTT
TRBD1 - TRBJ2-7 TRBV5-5 CASSFTGGGYEQYF TGTGCCAGCAGCTTTACAGGGGGCGGGTACGAGCAGTACTTC
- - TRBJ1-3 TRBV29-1 CSVIPVDRTGNTIYF TGCAGCGTTATACCCGTCGACAGGACTGGAAACACCATATATTTT
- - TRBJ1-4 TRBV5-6 CASRSGNLNEKLFF TGTGCCAGCAGGTCCGGGAACCTGAATGAAAAACTGTTTTTT
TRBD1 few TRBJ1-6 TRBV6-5 CASRKQGLNSPLHF TGTGCCAGCAGGAAACAGGGGCTAAATTCACCCCTCCACTTT
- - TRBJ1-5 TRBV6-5 CASRPPGVNQPQHF TGTGCCAGCAGACCCCCGGGGGTCAATCAGCCCCAGCATTTT
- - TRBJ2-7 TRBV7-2 CASSLASQRYYEQYF TGTGCCAGCAGCTTAGCGTCCCAGCGGTACTACGAGCAGTACTTC